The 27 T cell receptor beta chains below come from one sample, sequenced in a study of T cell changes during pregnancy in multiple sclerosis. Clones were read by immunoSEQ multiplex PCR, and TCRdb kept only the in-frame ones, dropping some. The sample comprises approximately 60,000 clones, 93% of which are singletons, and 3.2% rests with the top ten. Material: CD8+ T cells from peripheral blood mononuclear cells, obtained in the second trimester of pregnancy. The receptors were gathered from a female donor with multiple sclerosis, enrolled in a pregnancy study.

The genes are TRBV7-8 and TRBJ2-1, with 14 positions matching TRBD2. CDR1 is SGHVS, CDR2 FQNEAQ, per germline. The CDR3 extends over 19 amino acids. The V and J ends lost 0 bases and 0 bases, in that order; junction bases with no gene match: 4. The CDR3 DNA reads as TGTGCCAGCAGCTTAGCAAGGGGGACTAGCGGGAGCTCCTACAATGAGCAGTTCTTC. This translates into CASSLARGTSGSSYNEQFF.

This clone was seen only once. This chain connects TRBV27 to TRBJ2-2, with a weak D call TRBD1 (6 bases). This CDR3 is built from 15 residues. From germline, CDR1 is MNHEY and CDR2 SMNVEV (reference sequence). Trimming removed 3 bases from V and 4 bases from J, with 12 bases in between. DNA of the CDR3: TGTGCCAGCAGTTTTGGACAGTCGGTCACCGGGGAGCTGTTTTTT. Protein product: CASSFGQSVTGELFF.

CDR3 residues: CASSLSLYNEQFF. The CDR3 nucleotides read TGTGCCAGCAGCTTGAGTCTATACAATGAGCAGTTCTTC. The chain couples TRBV5-4 to TRBJ2-1; no clear D gene. Germline lookup yields CDR1 SGHNT and CDR2 YYREEE (reference sequence). This CDR3 comprises 13 residues. Trimming pared 1 base from V and 4 bases from J, leaving 6 bases between.

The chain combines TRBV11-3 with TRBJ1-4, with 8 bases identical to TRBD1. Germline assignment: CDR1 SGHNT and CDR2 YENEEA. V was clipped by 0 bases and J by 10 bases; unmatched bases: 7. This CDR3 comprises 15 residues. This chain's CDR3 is CASSLDPGQGGKLFF. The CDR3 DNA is TGTGCCAGCAGCTTAGATCCCGGACAGGGCGGAAAACTGTTTTTT.

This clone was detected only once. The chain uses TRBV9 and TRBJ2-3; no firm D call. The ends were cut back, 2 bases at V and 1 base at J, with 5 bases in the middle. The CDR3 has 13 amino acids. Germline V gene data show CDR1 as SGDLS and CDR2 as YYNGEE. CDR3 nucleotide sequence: TGTGCCAGCAGCGTCCTAGGCACAGATACGCAGTATTTT. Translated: CASSVLGTDTQYF.

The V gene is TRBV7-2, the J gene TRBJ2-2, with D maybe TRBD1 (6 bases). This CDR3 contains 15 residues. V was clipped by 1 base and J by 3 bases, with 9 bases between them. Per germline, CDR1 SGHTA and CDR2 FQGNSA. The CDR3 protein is CASSLGGPHTGELFF. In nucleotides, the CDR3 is TGTGCCAGCAGCTTAGGGGGGCCGCACACCGGGGAGCTGTTTTTT.

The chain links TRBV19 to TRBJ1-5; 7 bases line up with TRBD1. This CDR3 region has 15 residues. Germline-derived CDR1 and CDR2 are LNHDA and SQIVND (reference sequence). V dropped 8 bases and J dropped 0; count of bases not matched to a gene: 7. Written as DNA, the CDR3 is TGTGCCAGTCTCTCCGGACAGGCTAGCAATCAGCCCCAGCATTTT. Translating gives CASLSGQASNQPQHF.

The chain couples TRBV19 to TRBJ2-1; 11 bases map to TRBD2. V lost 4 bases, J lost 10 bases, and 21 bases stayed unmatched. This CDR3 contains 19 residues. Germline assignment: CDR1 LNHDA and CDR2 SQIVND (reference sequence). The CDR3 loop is CASSTGTSRTSGRPLEQFF. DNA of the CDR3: TGTGCCAGTAGTACCGGGACGTCCAGGACTAGCGGGCGACCCCTGGAGCAGTTCTTC.

CDR3 sequence (DNA): TGTGCCAGTTCCCGAGGCTCGGGCTACGAGCAGTACTTC. Translation gives CASSRGSGYEQYF. The V and J genes are TRBV27 and TRBJ2-7; no firm D call. Germline V gene data show CDR1 as MNHEY and CDR2 as SMNVEV (reference sequence). Trimming removed 9 bases at V and 3 bases at J, with 15 bases between. CDR3 length equals 13 residues.

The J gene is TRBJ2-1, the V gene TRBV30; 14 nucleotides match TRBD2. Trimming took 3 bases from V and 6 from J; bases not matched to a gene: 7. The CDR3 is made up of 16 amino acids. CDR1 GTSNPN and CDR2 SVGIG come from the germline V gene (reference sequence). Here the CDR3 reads CAWSPGTSGGSNEQFF. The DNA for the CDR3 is TGTGCCTGGAGCCCCGGGACTAGCGGGGGATCCAATGAGCAGTTCTTC.

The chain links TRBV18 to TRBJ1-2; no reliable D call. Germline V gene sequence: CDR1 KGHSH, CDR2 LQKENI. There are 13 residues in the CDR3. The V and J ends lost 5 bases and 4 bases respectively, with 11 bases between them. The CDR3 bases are TGTGCCAGCTCAGAGGGCGGAGGCTATGGCTACACCTTC. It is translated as CASSEGGGYGYTF.

CDR3 sequence reads: CATSRGHTSQETQYF. The CDR3 nucleotides are TGTGCCACCAGCAGAGGTCATACTTCCCAAGAGACCCAGTACTTC. This chain joins TRBV15 and TRBJ2-5; D call uncertain. V was pared by 1 base and J by 1 base, with 10 bases between. The germline V gene has CDR1 LNHNV and CDR2 YYDKDF (reference sequence). The CDR3 length is 15 residues.

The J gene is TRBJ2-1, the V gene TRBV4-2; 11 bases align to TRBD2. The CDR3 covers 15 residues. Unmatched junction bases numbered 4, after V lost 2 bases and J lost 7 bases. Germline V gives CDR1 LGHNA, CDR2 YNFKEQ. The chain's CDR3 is CASSQPGLADNEQFF. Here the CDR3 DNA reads TGTGCCAGCAGCCAACCGGGACTAGCGGATAATGAGCAGTTCTTC.

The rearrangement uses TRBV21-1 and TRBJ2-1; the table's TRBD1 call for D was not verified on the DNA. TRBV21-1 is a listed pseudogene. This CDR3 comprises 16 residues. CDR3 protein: CASSKGTGTGGAQQFF. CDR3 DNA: TGTGCCAGCAGCAAAGGGACCGGGACAGGGGGGGCTCAGCAGTTCTTC.

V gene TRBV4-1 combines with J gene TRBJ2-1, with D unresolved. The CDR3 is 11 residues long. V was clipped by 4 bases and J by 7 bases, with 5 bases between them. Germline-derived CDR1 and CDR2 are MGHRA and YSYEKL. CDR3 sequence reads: CASSLGNEQFF. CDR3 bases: TGCGCCAGCAGCCTCGGGAATGAGCAGTTCTTC.

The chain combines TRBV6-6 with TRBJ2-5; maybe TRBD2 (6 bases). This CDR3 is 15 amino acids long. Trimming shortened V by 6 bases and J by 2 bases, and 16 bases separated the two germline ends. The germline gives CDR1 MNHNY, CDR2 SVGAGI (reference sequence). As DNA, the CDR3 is TGTGCCAGCAGCCCCCCCGTTGGGGGGCAAGAGACCCAGTACTTC. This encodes CASSPPVGGQETQYF.

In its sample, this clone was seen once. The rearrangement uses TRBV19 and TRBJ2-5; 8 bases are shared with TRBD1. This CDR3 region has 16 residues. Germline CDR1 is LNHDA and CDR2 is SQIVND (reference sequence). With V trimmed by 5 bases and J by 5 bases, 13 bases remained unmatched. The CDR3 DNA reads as TGTGCCAGTAGTCCGACCCGGACAGGGTGGAGGGAGACCCAGTACTTC. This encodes CASSPTRTGWRETQYF.

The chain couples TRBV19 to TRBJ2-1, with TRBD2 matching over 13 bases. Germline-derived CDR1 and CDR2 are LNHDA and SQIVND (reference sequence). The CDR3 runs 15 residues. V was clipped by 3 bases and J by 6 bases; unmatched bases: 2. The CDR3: CASSIRTSGSNEQFF. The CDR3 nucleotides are TGTGCCAGTAGTATTAGGACTAGCGGGAGCAATGAGCAGTTCTTC.

For the CDR3, the DNA is TGCGCCAGCAGCTTAACAGGGAGTCCCGGGGAGCTGTTTTTT. Translation gives CASSLTGSPGELFF. V gene TRBV5-1 combines with J gene TRBJ2-2; D might be TRBD1 (6 bases). Trimming took 2 bases from V and 6 from J, leaving 11 bases between them. The germline CDR1 and CDR2 sequences are SGHRS and YFSETQ. The CDR3 extends over 14 amino acids.

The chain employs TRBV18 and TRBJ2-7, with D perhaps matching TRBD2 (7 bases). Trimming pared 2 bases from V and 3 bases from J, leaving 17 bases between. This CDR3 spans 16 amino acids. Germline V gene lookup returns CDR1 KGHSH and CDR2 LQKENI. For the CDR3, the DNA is TGTGCCAGCTCACCAACAGGGACCAGCGGGGACTACGAGCAGTACTTC. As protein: CASSPTGTSGDYEQYF.

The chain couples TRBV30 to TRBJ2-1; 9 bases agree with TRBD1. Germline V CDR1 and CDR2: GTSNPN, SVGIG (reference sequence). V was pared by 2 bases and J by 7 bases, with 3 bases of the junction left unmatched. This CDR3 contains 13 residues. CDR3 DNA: TGTGCCTGGAGTCCCGGGACAGGGAATGAGCAGTTCTTC. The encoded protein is CAWSPGTGNEQFF.

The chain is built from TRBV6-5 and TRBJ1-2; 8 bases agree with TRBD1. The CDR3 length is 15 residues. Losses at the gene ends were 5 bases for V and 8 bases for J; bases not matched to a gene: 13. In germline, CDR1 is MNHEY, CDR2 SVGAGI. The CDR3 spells CASSPRQGHPQGYTF. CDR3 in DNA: TGTGCCAGCAGTCCTCGACAGGGGCACCCCCAGGGCTACACCTTC.

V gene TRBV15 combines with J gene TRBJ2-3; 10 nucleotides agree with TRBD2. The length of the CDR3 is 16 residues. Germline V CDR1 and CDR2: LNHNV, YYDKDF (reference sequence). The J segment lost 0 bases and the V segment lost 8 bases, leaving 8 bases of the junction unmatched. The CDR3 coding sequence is TGTGCCACCCGGGGTTTGACTAGCGGGAGCACAGATACGCAGTATTTT. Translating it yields CATRGLTSGSTDTQYF.

CDR3 nucleotides: TGTGCCAGCAGCGTGGGGGGAGGGCCGGCCGGGGAGCTGTTTTTT. As protein: CASSVGGGPAGELFF. J is TRBJ2-2 and V is TRBV9, with 7 bases fitting TRBD2. J gave up 6 bases and V 2 bases, and 7 bases lay outside the gene matches. CDR1 is SGDLS and CDR2 is YYNGEE in the germline V gene. This CDR3 region has 15 residues.

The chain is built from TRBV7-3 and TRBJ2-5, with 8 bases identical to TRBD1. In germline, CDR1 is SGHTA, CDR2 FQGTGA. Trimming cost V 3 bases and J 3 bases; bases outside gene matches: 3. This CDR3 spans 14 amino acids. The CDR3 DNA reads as TGTGCCAGCAGCTTGGGGACAGGTGAAGAGACCCAGTACTTC. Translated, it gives CASSLGTGEETQYF.

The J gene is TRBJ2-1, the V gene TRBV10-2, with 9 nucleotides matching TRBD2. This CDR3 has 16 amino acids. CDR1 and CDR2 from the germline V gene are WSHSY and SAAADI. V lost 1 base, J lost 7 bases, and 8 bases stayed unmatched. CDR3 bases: TGCGCCAGCAGTGAGTACTCGCGGGAGGGCCGAAATGAGCAGTTCTTC. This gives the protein CASSEYSREGRNEQFF.

The chain's CDR3 is CASLDRGSSNQPQHF. CDR3 bases: TGCGCCAGCCTGGACAGGGGGAGTAGCAATCAGCCCCAGCATTTT. The gene calls are TRBV5-1 and TRBJ1-5; 10 positions agree with TRBD1. Looked up from germline, CDR1 is SGHRS and CDR2 is YFSETQ. V shed 7 bases, J shed 0 bases, and the junction held 4 bases outside the gene matches. CDR3 length: 15 amino acids.